Each of the 28 T cell receptor beta chains below was sequenced from the same sample in a study of T cells in Graves' hyperthyroidism and ophthalmopathy. Amplified TCR beta CDR3 regions derived from RNA transcripts. The primer set for the first-round RT-PCR of the TCR CDR3 was HTBI. A single record per CDR3 protein comes from TCRdb applying MiXCR to the multiplex PCR reads. Here the sample spans under 750,000 distinct CDR3 sequences, roughly 20% being singletons. Source material: blood. Receptors were obtained from a woman aged 45 to 65 with Graves' hyperthyroidism that later progressed to Graves' ophthalmopathy.

This clonotype has just a few counts. The V gene is TRBV20-1, the J gene TRBJ1-5; D is uncertain. The CDR3 sequence is 15 residues long. V was pared by 0 bases and J by 1 base, with 10 bases between. The germline V gene encodes CDR1 DFQATT and CDR2 SNEGSKA (reference sequence). The CDR3 nucleotides read TGCAGTGCTAGAGATCCGGGTACGAGCAATCAGCCCCAGCATTTT. Translation: CSARDPGTSNQPQHF.

This clonotype was picked up a small number of times. The V gene is TRBV5-4, the J gene TRBJ2-3; no reliable D call. The CDR3 loop spans 15 amino acids. Deletions cut 2 bases from V and 1 base from J, with 11 bases between. Germline CDR1 SGHNT, CDR2 YYREEE (reference sequence). The DNA of the CDR3 is TGTGCCAGCAGCTTTATAAGCAGTGGCACAGATACGCAGTATTTT. It codes for CASSFISSGTDTQYF.

This clonotype was observed a handful of times. The gene calls are TRBV20-1 and TRBJ1-4; D is unclear. CDR3 size: 12 residues. Germline V lookup: CDR1 DFQATT, CDR2 SNEGSKA (reference sequence). The V and J ends lost 4 bases and 0 bases respectively, with 3 bases between them. CDR3 protein: CSATATNEKLFF. The CDR3 nucleotides are TGCAGTGCTACAGCAACTAATGAAAAACTGTTTTTT.

This clonotype has a count of ten or more. This chain connects TRBV20-1 to TRBJ2-3; TRBD2 agrees at 12 bases. Germline V lookup: CDR1 DFQATT, CDR2 SNEGSKA (reference sequence). CDR3 length equals 16 residues. The J segment lost 1 base and the V segment lost 3 bases, leaving 5 bases of the junction unmatched. CDR3: CSASFWTSGGTDTQYF. The DNA of the CDR3 is TGCAGTGCTAGTTTCTGGACTAGCGGGGGCACAGATACGCAGTATTTT.

This sequence joins TRBV6-1 and TRBJ2-7, with D perhaps matching TRBD1 or TRBD2 (5 bases each). Germline CDR1 reads MNHNS; CDR2 reads SASEGT. The CDR3 has 14 residues. V lost 7 bases and J 0 bases, leaving 13 bases between the germline ends. CDR3 DNA sequence: TGTGCCAGCACCCGGGACCTCTCCTCCTACGAGCAGTACTTC. Amino acids: CASTRDLSSYEQYF.

This clonotype was seen at least ten times. This sequence joins TRBV6-2 or TRBV6-3 and TRBJ2-5, with unresolved D. The germline gives CDR1 MNHEY, CDR2 SVGEGT. CDR3 length: 13 amino acids. With 2 bases removed from V and 5 bases from J, the gap between germline ends came to 9 bases. Here the CDR3 reads CASSYDPVETQYF. The CDR3, as DNA: TGTGCCAGCAGTTACGACCCGGTGGAGACCCAGTACTTC.

This clonotype has only a few counts. The chain recombines TRBV20-1 with TRBJ2-7, with D possibly TRBD2 on 6 matching bases. Trimming cost V 7 bases and J 2 bases, with 15 bases left between them. Germline V gene sequence: CDR1 DFQATT, CDR2 SNEGSKA (reference sequence). This CDR3 comprises 13 residues. As DNA, the CDR3 is TGCAGTGTAGTGGGACTCGGCGCCTACGAGCAGTACTTC. As protein: CSVVGLGAYEQYF.

The V call is TRBV29-1, the J call TRBJ1-2; D remains unclear. The CDR3 contains 11 residues. Germline V gene sequence: CDR1 SQVTM, CDR2 ANQGSEA. Deletions cut 1 base from V and 8 bases from J, with 8 bases between. The CDR3 is CSVEVVEGYTF. CDR3 DNA sequence: TGCAGCGTTGAAGTGGTGGAGGGCTACACCTTC.

The CDR3 DNA is TGTGCCAGCAGTTTATGGGGGGATTACAATGAGCAGTTCTTC. Translating it yields CASSLWGDYNEQFF. The chain uses TRBV12-3 or TRBV12-4 and TRBJ2-1; perhaps TRBD2 as D (6 bases). Trimming took off 2 bases at V and 4 bases at J, with 9 bases between the two ends. The CDR3 length is 14 residues.

This clonotype was counted ten times or more. The chain couples TRBV18 to TRBJ1-2, with 9 nucleotides matching TRBD1. The germline CDR1 and CDR2 sequences are KGHSH and LQKENI. V lost 9 bases and J lost 0; bases outside the gene matches: 5. The CDR3 has 14 amino acids. CDR3 nucleotides: TGTGCCAGTACAGGGGGCACGGCTAACTATGGCTACACCTTC. Residues: CASTGGTANYGYTF.

The chain uses TRBV5-4 and TRBJ1-1, with D hard to call. V gave up 3 bases and J gave up 5 bases, with 14 bases separating them. The CDR3 has 14 amino acids. Germline CDR1 is SGHNT and CDR2 is YYREEE (reference sequence). As DNA, the CDR3 is TGTGCCAGCAGCTCCGCCCTTAGTAGGACTGAAGCTTTCTTT. Protein sequence: CASSSALSRTEAFF.

The chain recombines TRBV11-1 with TRBJ1-2; weak D call: TRBD1 (6 bases). The germline V and J ends were trimmed by 5 bases and 5 bases, with 21 bases remaining between them. This CDR3 contains 16 residues. Germline CDR1 and CDR2: SGHAT and FQDESV (reference sequence). Here the CDR3 DNA reads TGTGCCAGCAGCCCGGTTTACAGGGATCGAAATTATGGCTACACCTTC. Translated: CASSPVYRDRNYGYTF.

The V call is TRBV6-5, the J call TRBJ1-5; D is uncertain. With 0 bases removed from V and 0 bases from J, the gap between germline ends came to 9 bases. The length of the CDR3 is 16 residues. CDR1 and CDR2 from the germline V gene are MNHEY and SVGAGI. The CDR3 sequence: CASSYSTRYSNQPQHF. CDR3 DNA: TGTGCCAGCAGTTACTCGACAAGATATAGCAATCAGCCCCAGCATTTT.

In its sample, this clonotype was seen once. The chain carries TRBV25-1 and TRBJ2-7; TRBD1 matches 7 bases. CDR1 is MGHDK, CDR2 SYGVNS, per germline. The J segment lost 5 bases and the V segment lost 7 bases, leaving 14 bases of the junction unmatched. The CDR3 is 15 residues long. The chain's CDR3 is CASKTAGQAEDEQYF. CDR3 coding DNA: TGTGCCAGCAAAACCGCCGGACAGGCTGAGGACGAGCAGTACTTC.

This clonotype was counted between two and nine times. This chain joins TRBV28 and TRBJ1-4; D ambiguous. The V gene lost 7 bases and the J gene lost 8 bases, with 11 bases spanning the gap. The CDR3 contains 12 residues. Germline CDR1 is MDHEN and CDR2 is SYDVKM. DNA for the CDR3: TGTGCCAGCAAAGCTACCGGCGAAAAACTGTTTTTT. Protein: CASKATGEKLFF.

V is TRBV29-1 and J is TRBJ1-2; D call uncertain. Germline V gene lookup returns CDR1 SQVTM and CDR2 ANQGSEA. Trimming took off 5 bases at V and 4 bases at J, with 11 bases between the two ends. This CDR3 spans 12 amino acids. The CDR3 DNA is TGCAGCGTTCTGGAGCAACCCTATGGCTACACCTTC. Protein sequence: CSVLEQPYGYTF.

This clonotype was recorded at least ten times. This rearrangement joins TRBV3-1 to TRBJ1-1; D gene unclear. The CDR3 runs 13 residues. Trimming cost V 6 bases and J 0 bases, with 8 bases left between them. CDR1 and CDR2 (germline): LGHDT, YNNKEL (reference sequence). CDR3 amino acids: CASRYSMNTEAFF. In DNA form, the CDR3 reads TGTGCCAGCAGGTACAGTATGAACACTGAAGCTTTCTTT.

Concerning this clonotype: The junction departs from the called germline gene at one end, perhaps through a read error. The V call is TRBV20-1, the J call TRBJ1-1, with 9 positions matching TRBD1. The CDR3 totals 15 residues. Germline V gene data show CDR1 as DFQATT and CDR2 as SNEGSKA (reference sequence). The CDR3 loop reads CSARGDRVRGTEAFF. CDR3 in DNA: TGCAGTGCCAGAGGGGACAGGGTCAGGGGTACTGAAGCTTTCTTT.

The sample holds a few counts of this clonotype. The V gene is TRBV18, the J gene TRBJ1-1, with 7 bases identical to TRBD1. The CDR3 sequence is 13 residues long. CDR1 and CDR2 from the germline V gene are KGHSH and LQKENI. V dropped 5 bases and J dropped 7; count of bases not matched to a gene: 7. CDR3 protein: CASSETQGFEAFF. The CDR3 DNA follows: TGTGCCAGCTCAGAAACACAGGGGTTTGAAGCTTTCTTT.

This clonotype was counted between two and nine times. This chain uses TRBV6-1 with TRBJ2-3; 8 bases match TRBD2. The CDR3 has 14 amino acids. Germline CDR1 is MNHNS and CDR2 is SASEGT. V lost 5 bases and J lost 5; bases outside the gene matches: 6. CDR3 nucleotide sequence: TGTGCCAGCAGTTGGCGGGGGGATTTAGATACGCAGTATTTT. Translating it yields CASSWRGDLDTQYF.

This rearrangement joins TRBV11-2 to TRBJ2-1; 9 bases are shared with TRBD2. This CDR3 spans 16 amino acids. The germline V gene encodes CDR1 SGHAT and CDR2 FQNNGV. Unmatched junction bases numbered 7, after V lost 2 bases and J lost 5 bases. The CDR3 region has the DNA TGTGCCAGCAGCTTAATTGGCGCGGGGGGGCACAATGAGCAGTTCTTC. This gives the protein CASSLIGAGGHNEQFF.

This clonotype occurred many times. The CDR3 reads CASSEGRSGETQYF. As DNA, the CDR3 is TGTGCCAGCAGTGAGGGCCGTTCCGGGGAGACCCAGTACTTC. V and J are TRBV2 and TRBJ2-5; D is uncertain. Germline CDR1 reads SNHLY; CDR2 reads FYNNEI. Trimming cost V 3 bases and J 5 bases, with 13 bases left between them. This CDR3 is built from 14 residues.

The rearrangement uses TRBV19 and TRBJ2-1, with 9 bases matching TRBD2. Germline CDR1 LNHDA, CDR2 SQIVND (reference sequence). The CDR3 extends over 14 amino acids. V shed 6 bases, J shed 5 bases, and the junction held 5 bases outside the gene matches. CDR3 sequence reads: CASRRIAGDNEQFF. In DNA form, the CDR3 reads TGTGCCAGTAGACGGATAGCGGGGGACAATGAGCAGTTCTTC.

A few counts support this clonotype. The chain combines TRBV6-1 with TRBJ1-2; D possibly corresponds to TRBD1 (5 bases). This CDR3 has 14 residues. CDR1 and CDR2 (germline): MNHNS, SASEGT. Trimming removed 5 bases at V and 4 bases at J, with 14 bases between. CDR3 protein: CASSSSAGFYGYTF. In DNA form, the CDR3 reads TGTGCCAGCAGTAGCTCCGCAGGGTTCTATGGCTACACCTTC.

The chain links TRBV7-6 to TRBJ2-7; the D is unclear. Per germline, CDR1 SGHVS and CDR2 FNYEAQ. The germline V and J ends were trimmed by 3 bases and 2 bases, with 8 bases remaining between them. This CDR3 comprises 13 residues. Here the CDR3 reads CASSLDVAYEQYF. DNA for the CDR3: TGTGCCAGCAGCTTGGACGTCGCCTACGAGCAGTACTTC.

This clonotype showed up many times. The chain joins TRBV19 to TRBJ2-7, with D tentatively TRBD2 (6 bases). The CDR3 spans 12 residues. In germline, CDR1 is LNHDA, CDR2 SQIVND (reference sequence). The V end was cut by 9 bases, the J end by 5 bases, with 14 bases between. For the CDR3, the DNA is TGTGCCAGCCGGGAACGCGGGAACGAGCAGTACTTC. Translating gives CASRERGNEQYF.

This clonotype was detected only a few times. The chain is built from TRBV19 and TRBJ1-4; no clear D. The CDR3 totals 14 residues. Trimming removed 2 bases from V and 7 bases from J, with 11 bases in between. CDR1 LNHDA and CDR2 SQIVND come from the germline V gene (reference sequence). The CDR3 DNA follows: TGTGCCAGTAGTATAAGTCTCAGCGTTGAAAAACTGTTTTTT. The encoded protein is CASSISLSVEKLFF.

The V call is TRBV5-1, the J call TRBJ2-3, with no clear D. V shed 5 bases and J shed 4 bases, with 14 bases lying between them. The CDR3 contains 14 residues. From germline, CDR1 is SGHRS and CDR2 YFSETQ. The DNA for the CDR3 is TGCGCCAGCAGTTCCTTTGGAGTGGCAGATACGCAGTATTTT. Protein product: CASSSFGVADTQYF. The variable domain in full, completed from reference TRBV5-1 and TRBJ2-3, reads KAGVTQTPRYLIKTRGQQVTLSCSPISGHRSVSWYQQTPGQGLQFLFEYFSETQRNKGNFPGRFSGRQFSNSRSEMNVSTLELGDSALYLCASSSFGVADTQYFGPGTRLTVL.